The sequence of this TCR beta chain was determined in a study of blood T cells in healthy people across ages. About this clonotype: Given a much more abundant clone one base away, this may be a read error.

For the second PCR, which ran for about 6 to 11 cycles, a sample-barcoded 5' primer and a J-beta primer mix were used. MiXCR, applied by TCRdb to the 5' RACE reads, yields one record per CDR3 protein. The profile shows around 710,000 distinct CDR3 sequences, approximately 39% of them singletons. Sequenced: blood. The receptor was isolated from a woman aged 55-69 years in good health.

The CDR3 protein is CASSQGIGVEQYF. DNA of the CDR3: TGTGCCAGCAGCCAAGGGATCGGGGTAGAGCAGTACTTC. This sequence joins TRBV3-1 and TRBJ2-7; D perhaps matches TRBD2 (5 bases). This CDR3 has 13 residues. Between the trimmed V and J ends, which lost 1 base and 7 bases, there was a span of 11 bases. Germline lookup yields CDR1 LGHDT and CDR2 YNNKEL (reference sequence).